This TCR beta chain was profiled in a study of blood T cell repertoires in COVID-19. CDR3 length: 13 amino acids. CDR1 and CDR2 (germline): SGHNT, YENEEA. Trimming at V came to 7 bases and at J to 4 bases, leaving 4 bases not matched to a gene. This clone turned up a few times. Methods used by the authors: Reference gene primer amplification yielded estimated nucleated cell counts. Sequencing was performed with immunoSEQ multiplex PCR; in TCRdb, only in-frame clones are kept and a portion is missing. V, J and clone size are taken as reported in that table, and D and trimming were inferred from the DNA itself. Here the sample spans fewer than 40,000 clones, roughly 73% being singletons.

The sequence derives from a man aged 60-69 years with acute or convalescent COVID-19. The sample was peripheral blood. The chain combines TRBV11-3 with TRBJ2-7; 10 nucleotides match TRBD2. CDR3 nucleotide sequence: TGTGCCAGCACTAGCGGGAGAACTTACGAGCAGTACTTC. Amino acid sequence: CASTSGRTYEQYF. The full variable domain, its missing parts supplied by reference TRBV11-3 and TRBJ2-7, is EAGVVQSPRYKIIEKKQPVAFWCNPISGHNTLYWYLQNLGQGPELLIRYENEEAVDDSQLPKDRFSAERLKGVDSTLKIQPAELGDSAVYLCASTSGRTYEQYFGPGTRLTVT.